Sequencing of this T cell receptor (beta chain) was carried out in a study of post-analysis software for immune sequencing data. Germline V gives CDR1 LGHNA, CDR2 YSLEER. Trimming cost V 3 bases and J 0 bases, with 9 bases left between them. The CDR3 runs 14 residues. Overall study findings and caveats: TRBV5-6, TRBV5-1 and TRBV20-1 belonged to a set of about 5 TRBV segments that were more frequent in patients than controls.

Concerning this clonotype itself: Its antigen is not known.

Unique molecular identifiers were carried by the TCR beta cDNA libraries. TCRdb reanalysed the PCR reads using MiXCR and keeps one entry per CDR3 protein. The sample holds around 250,000 distinct CDR3 sequences, 36% seen once. V is TRBV4-3 and J is TRBJ2-7; the D call may be TRBD1 or TRBD2 (5 bases each). The sample taken for sequencing was blood. The clonotype was recovered from a girl aged 5-17 years with multiple sclerosis. The CDR3 DNA reads TGCGCCAGCAGCCAGGGACCAAGCTCCTACGAGCAGTACTTC. Translated: CASSQGPSSYEQYF.